These T cell receptor beta chains were read from a single sample in a study of cytomegalovirus exposure and HLA in healthy donors. TCRdb's copy holds only in-frame clones and misses some; the assay was immunoSEQ multiplex PCR. The sample lists 79,000 or so clones; about 69% were seen once. What was sequenced was PBMCs. The receptors shown here come from a woman aged 40 to 55 in good health and CMV-seropositive. Both conserved end residues are part of each CDR3. D genes are given only for firm matches. Not all rows give a size; the values are once, few, many and, for expanded clones, a class.

D gene,J gene,clone size,V gene,CDR3 protein,CDR3 DNA
.,TRBJ2-4,.,TRBV5-1,CASSLAGGFKNIQYF,TGCGCCAGCAGCTTGGCTGGCGGCTTTAAAAACATTCAGTACTTC
TRBD2,TRBJ2-5,.,TRBV5-1,CASSLAPGLDQETQYF,TGCGCCAGCAGCTTGGCACCGGGACTAGACCAAGAGACCCAGTACTTC
TRBD1,TRBJ2-3,.,TRBV28,CASSSPSTGVGDTQYF,TGTGCCAGCAGTTCGCCATCGACAGGGGTCGGCGATACGCAGTATTTT
TRBD2,TRBJ2-5,.,TRBV7-7,CASSYHLGEGETQYF,TGTGCTAGCAGCTACCACTTAGGGGAGGGAGAGACCCAGTACTTC
.,TRBJ1-1,.,TRBV18,CASSSNPQGHGTEAFF,TGTGCCAGCTCGTCCAACCCCCAAGGACACGGGACTGAAGCTTTCTTT
.,TRBJ1-5,.,TRBV6-5,CASSLRGYQPQHF,TGTGCCAGCAGTTTAAGGGGGTATCAGCCCCAGCATTTT
TRBD1,TRBJ2-6,.,TRBV5-1,CASSPGQETGANVLTF,TGCGCCAGCAGCCCGGGACAGGAGACTGGGGCCAACGTCCTGACTTTC
.,TRBJ2-7,.,TRBV19,CASRATGTKQYF,TGTGCCAGTAGAGCGACAGGTACTAAGCAGTACTTC
TRBD1,TRBJ1-1,few,TRBV5-6,CVRSLFGTGGNTEAFF,TGTGTCAGGAGCTTGTTCGGGACAGGGGGTAACACTGAAGCTTTTTTT
TRBD1,TRBJ2-1,.,TRBV27,CASSAAWDRGRTGQFF,TGTGCCAGCAGTGCCGCATGGGACAGGGGGCGAACGGGGCAGTTCTTC